This T cell receptor beta chain was observed in a study of glioma-infiltrating T cells. About the study: WHO grade II oligodendrogliomas or astrocytomas, plus non-recurrent WHO grade IV glioblastomas, were sampled. Dexamethasone exposure before glioma surgery was limited to six or fewer days.

Regarding this clonotype: Its antigen is as yet unknown.

The V and J ends lost 6 bases and 2 bases respectively, with 16 bases between them. This CDR3 is built from 15 residues. Germline V CDR1 and CDR2: SGHTA, FQGNSA. Study-level findings and limits: Only very few CDR3 sequences appeared in both tissue and blood.

Amplification of TCR alpha and beta CDR3 regions from RNA used iRepertoire nested multiplex PCR. One entry per CDR3 protein, called by TCRdb with MiXCR from the multiplex PCR reads. The sample yields around 390,000 distinct CDR3 sequences, about 40% seen once. This receptor was identified in a human donor with low-grade glioma or glioblastoma, undergoing nonglioma brain surgery, or in good health (not recorded which). The chain recombines TRBV7-2 with TRBJ1-1; D is perhaps TRBD1 (5 bases). Sequencing was carried out using glioma tissue, nonneoplastic brain tissue, or PBMCs (not recorded which). The chain's CDR3 is CASRPLGGVNTEAFF. The DNA for the CDR3 is TGTGCCAGCAGACCCCTGGGGGGTGTAAACACTGAAGCTTTCTTT.